What follows describes a single T cell receptor (beta chain). What it binds is unknown. This sample is drawn from a study of OX40 agonist ivuxolimab in advanced cancers. For the study at large: Patients got intravenous ivuxolimab at 0.01 to 10 mg/kg every 2 weeks. Three patients responded partially, comprising one with hepatocellular carcinoma and two with cutaneous melanoma.

This CDR3 comprises 16 residues. Germline-derived CDR1 and CDR2 are SEHNR and FQNEAQ (reference sequence). Germline trimming cut 3 bases from V and 4 bases from J; bases unmatched to any gene: 8. The repertoire was sequenced with immunoSEQ multiplex PCR; TCRdb's copy has only in-frame clones and lacks some. This sample has about 94,000 clones, with around 87% found just once. Study conclusions and caveats: At 0.1 to 3.0 mg/kg, clonal expansion of CD4+ and CD8+ blood T cells had occurred by week 6. Some patients without response likewise showed low normalized clonal expansion.

The source was CD4+ or CD8+ T cells sorted from blood, collected in a trial of the OX40 agonist ivuxolimab. This receptor was identified in an adult with an advanced solid tumor such as melanoma, head and neck, liver or kidney cancer. The genes are TRBV7-9 and TRBJ2-3; 9 bases are a match to TRBD1. The CDR3 reads CASSFGGDRVSDTQYF. The CDR3 nucleotides are TGTGCCAGCAGCTTTGGGGGGGACAGGGTCTCAGATACGCAGTATTTT. Full variable domain (outside the CDR3, taken from reference TRBV7-9 and TRBJ2-3): DTGVSQNPRHKITKRGQNVTFRCDPISEHNRLYWYRQTLGQGPEFLTYFQNEAQLEKSRLLSDRFSAERPKGSFSTLEIQRTEQGDSAMYLCASSFGGDRVSDTQYFGPGTRLTVL.